The text below deals with one T cell receptor beta chain. Its specificity is not known. This sample was taken from a study of T cell responses to AZD1222 COVID-19 vaccine. The study, taken as a whole, reports: Elevations in Spike-specific TCR breadth and depth followed administration of two AZD1222 doses. Baseline seropositives among AZD1222 recipients totaled only five to seven. The donors showed a predominance of white British ancestry and of females, with possible underestimation of clonal diversity.

TCRdb's copy holds only in-frame clones and misses some; the assay was immunoSEQ multiplex PCR. Among some 110,000 clones, around 85% were seen once, and the ten largest hold around 4.4%. This receptor was obtained from an adult who received the AZD1222 COVID-19 vaccine. Sequenced material: peripheral blood, taken 28 days after the second AZD1222 dose.

The CDR3 DNA follows: TGTGCCAGCAGCCAGTCGGAAAATCAGCCCCAGCATTTT. The encoded protein is CASSQSENQPQHF. The chain carries TRBV3-1 (or the pseudogene TRBV3-2) and TRBJ1-5, with D unresolved. V lost 3 bases, J lost 4 bases, and 7 bases lay in between. The CDR3 totals 13 residues. Germline loops: CDR1 LGHDT, CDR2 YNNKEL (reference sequence).